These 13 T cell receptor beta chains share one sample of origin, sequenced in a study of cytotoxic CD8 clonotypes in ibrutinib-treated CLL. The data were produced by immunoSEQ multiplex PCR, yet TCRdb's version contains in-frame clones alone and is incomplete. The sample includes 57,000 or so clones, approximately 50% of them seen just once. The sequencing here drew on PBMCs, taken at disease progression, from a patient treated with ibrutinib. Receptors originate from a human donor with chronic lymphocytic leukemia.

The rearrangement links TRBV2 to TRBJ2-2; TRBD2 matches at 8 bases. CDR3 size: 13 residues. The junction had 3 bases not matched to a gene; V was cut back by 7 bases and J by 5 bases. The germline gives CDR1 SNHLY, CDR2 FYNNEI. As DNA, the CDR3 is TGTGCCAGCATGGAGCGGGAGACCGGGGAGCTGTTTTTT. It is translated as CASMERETGELFF.

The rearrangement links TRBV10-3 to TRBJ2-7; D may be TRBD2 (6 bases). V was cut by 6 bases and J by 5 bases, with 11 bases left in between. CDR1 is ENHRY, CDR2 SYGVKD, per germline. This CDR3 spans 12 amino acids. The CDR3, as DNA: TGTGCCATCAGGAGGGGACTGAACGAGCAGTACTTC. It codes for CAIRRGLNEQYF.

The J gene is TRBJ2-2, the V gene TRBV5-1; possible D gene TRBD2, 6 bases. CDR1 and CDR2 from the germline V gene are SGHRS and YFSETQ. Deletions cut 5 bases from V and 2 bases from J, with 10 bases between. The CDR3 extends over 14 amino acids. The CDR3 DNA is TGCGCCAGCAGTAACGGGGGAAACACCGGGGAGCTGTTTTTT. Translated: CASSNGGNTGELFF.

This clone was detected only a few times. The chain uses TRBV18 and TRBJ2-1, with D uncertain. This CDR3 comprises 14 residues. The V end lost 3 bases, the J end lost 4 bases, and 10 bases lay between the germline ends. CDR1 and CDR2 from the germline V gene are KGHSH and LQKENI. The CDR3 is CASSPLAAYNEQFF. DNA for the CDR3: TGTGCCAGCTCACCTTTAGCCGCTTACAATGAGCAGTTCTTC.

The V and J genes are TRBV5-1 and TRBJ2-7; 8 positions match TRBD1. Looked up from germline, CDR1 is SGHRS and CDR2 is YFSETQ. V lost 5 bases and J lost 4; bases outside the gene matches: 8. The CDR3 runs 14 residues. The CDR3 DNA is TGCGCCAGCAGGGAAAGGACAGGGTTGTACGAGCAGTACTTC. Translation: CASRERTGLYEQYF.

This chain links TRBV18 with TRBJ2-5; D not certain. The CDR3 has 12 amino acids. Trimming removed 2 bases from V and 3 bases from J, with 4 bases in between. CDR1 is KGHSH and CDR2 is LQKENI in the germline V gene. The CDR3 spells CASSPIEETQYF. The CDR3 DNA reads TGTGCCAGCTCACCAATTGAAGAGACCCAGTACTTC.

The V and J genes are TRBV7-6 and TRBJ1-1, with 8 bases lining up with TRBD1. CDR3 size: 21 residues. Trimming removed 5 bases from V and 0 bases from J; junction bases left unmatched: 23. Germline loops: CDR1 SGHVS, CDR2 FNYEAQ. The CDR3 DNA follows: TGTGCCAGCAGCCCCCGGACAGGGAACGTCCCAGGGCGGAAGGTGAACACTGAAGCTTTCTTT. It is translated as CASSPRTGNVPGRKVNTEAFF.

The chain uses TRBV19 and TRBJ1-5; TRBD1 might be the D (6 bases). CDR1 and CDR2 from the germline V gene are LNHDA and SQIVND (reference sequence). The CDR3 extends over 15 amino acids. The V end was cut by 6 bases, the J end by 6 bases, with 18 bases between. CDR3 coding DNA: TGTGCCAGTAGCAGACAAGAGGGGGTAGGTCAGCCCCAGCATTTT. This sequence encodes CASSRQEGVGQPQHF.

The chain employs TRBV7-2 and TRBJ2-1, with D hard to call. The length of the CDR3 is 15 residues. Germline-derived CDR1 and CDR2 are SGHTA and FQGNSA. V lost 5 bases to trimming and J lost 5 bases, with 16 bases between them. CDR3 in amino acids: CASSPRVYEDNEQFF. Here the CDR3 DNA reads TGTGCCAGCAGCCCTAGGGTCTATGAGGACAATGAGCAGTTCTTC.

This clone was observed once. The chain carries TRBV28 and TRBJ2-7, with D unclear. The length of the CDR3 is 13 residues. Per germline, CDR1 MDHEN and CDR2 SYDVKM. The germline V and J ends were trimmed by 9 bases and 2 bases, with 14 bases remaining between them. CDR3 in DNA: TGTGCCAGTCTGGACGGAGTTACCTACGAGCAGTACTTC. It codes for CASLDGVTYEQYF.

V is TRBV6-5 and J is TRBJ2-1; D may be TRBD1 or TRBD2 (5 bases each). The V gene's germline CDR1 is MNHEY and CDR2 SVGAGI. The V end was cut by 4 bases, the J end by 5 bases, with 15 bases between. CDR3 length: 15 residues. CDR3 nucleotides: TGTGCCAGCAGTTCCCCTAGCCGGGGCAACAATGAGCAGTTCTTC. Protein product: CASSSPSRGNNEQFF.

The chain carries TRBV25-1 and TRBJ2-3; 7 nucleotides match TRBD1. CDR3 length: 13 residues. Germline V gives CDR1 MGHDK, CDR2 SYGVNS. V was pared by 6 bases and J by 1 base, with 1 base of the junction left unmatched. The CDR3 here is CASRGQGTDTQYF. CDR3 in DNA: TGTGCCAGCAGAGGACAGGGCACAGATACGCAGTATTTT.

Here the CDR3 DNA reads TGTGCCAGCAGCTTCTGGGACAGCGTCTCCTACGAGCAGTACTTC. The encoded protein is CASSFWDSVSYEQYF. The V and J genes are TRBV11-2 and TRBJ2-7; 7 bases are shared with TRBD1. The CDR3 spans 15 residues. Germline V gene data show CDR1 as SGHAT and CDR2 as FQNNGV. V dropped 3 bases and J dropped 0; count of bases not matched to a gene: 5.